This TCR beta chain was sequenced during a study of T-cell memory formation after mild COVID-19. TCRdb processed the 5' RACE reads anew with MiXCR; each CDR3 protein has one entry. The sample consists of fewer than 200,000 distinct CDR3 sequences, roughly 23% of them appearing once. This clonotype was picked up many times. V was clipped by 0 bases and J by 4 bases; unmatched bases: 8. The CDR3 has 17 residues. Per the germline V gene, CDR1 is LNHNV and CDR2 is YYDKDF (reference sequence). The TCR was taken from an adult woman who had mild COVID-19 (a few samples of this study predate the infection). Cell type and time point are not known. The chain combines TRBV15 with TRBJ2-1, with 8 bases identical to TRBD2. The sequencing sample was made of PBMCs or a T cell subset sorted from them (not recorded which). The CDR3, as DNA: TGTGCCACCAGCAGAGATCTAAGTAGCGGGGTTTACAATGAGCAGTTCTTC. Its translation is CATSRDLSSGVYNEQFF.